This T cell receptor (beta chain) originates from a study of T cells in Graves' hyperthyroidism and ophthalmopathy. What was amplified from RNA transcripts were TCR beta CDR3 regions. TCR CDR3 underwent first-round RT-PCR with the HTBI primer set. TCRdb re-analysed the multiplex PCR reads in MiXCR, keeping a single row per CDR3 protein. The sample holds 250,000 to 300,000 distinct CDR3 sequences; roughly an eighth are singletons and the top ten take 7.9%. Remarks on this clonotype: Its antigen remains unidentified.

CDR3 size: 16 residues. J gave up 3 bases and V 5 bases, and 16 bases lay outside the gene matches. Per the germline V gene, CDR1 is DFQATT and CDR2 is SNEGSKA (reference sequence). Diagnosis rested on symptoms, serum thyroxine and TRAb, thyroid ultrasound, and orbital computed tomography. Study findings and constraints: The model's output predicted ophthalmopathy at a median of roughly 6.9 months prior to onset. Blood held most thyroid clonotypes expanded above 0.001 frequency.

The V call is TRBV20-1, the J call TRBJ2-7; 7 bases are a match to TRBD2. This clonotype was sampled from a woman aged 35 to 49 with Graves' hyperthyroidism. Sequencing was carried out using blood. In nucleotides, the CDR3 is TGCAGTGCTCCACATCCGGGCGGGAGTGGAAGCTACGAGCAGTACTTC. This gives the protein CSAPHPGGSGSYEQYF.